Detailed here is one T cell receptor beta chain. The data belong to a study of blood T cell repertoires in COVID-19. Germline CDR1 reads KGHSH; CDR2 reads LQKENI. The V and J ends lost 2 bases and 5 bases respectively, with 15 bases between them. CDR3 size: 16 residues. The assay was immunoSEQ multiplex PCR, and TCRdb's table has in-frame clones only and misses some. Among 250,000 or so clones, 85% to 90% were seen once, and the ten largest hold about 2.5%. V gene TRBV18 combines with J gene TRBJ1-4, with D uncertain. Material: peripheral blood. The clonotype comes from an older woman with acute or convalescent COVID-19. The DNA of the CDR3 is TGTGCCAGCTCACCAGGATCTAGAGGGCAAAATGAAAAACTGTTTTTT. It translates to CASSPGSRGQNEKLFF.